A selection of T cell receptor beta chains follows, all from one sample in a study of blood T cell repertoires in COVID-19. Generated by immunoSEQ multiplex PCR, the TCRdb table keeps only in-frame clones and is missing some. The repertoire has about 68,000 clones, 91% of them found once; the top ten carry roughly 7.3%. The specimen sequenced was peripheral blood. The receptors were gathered from a man between 40 and 49 years old with COVID-19, enrolled during active disease. Each CDR3 is given with its conserved first and last residue. D genes are given only for firm matches. Clone size is given for some rows only: seen once, a few or many times, or a class if the clone is expanded.

abundance	v_gene	j_gene	d_gene	CDR3aa	CDR3nt
-	TRBV6-5	TRBJ1-1	-	CASSFNGAEGEAFF	TGTGCCAGCAGTTTCAATGGGGCGGAGGGAGAAGCTTTCTTT
-	TRBV30	TRBJ1-2	-	CAWSVGLDYGYTF	TGTGCCTGGTCGGTGGGGCTTGACTATGGCTACACCTTC
-	TRBV6-4	TRBJ1-2	-	CASSDPQELYYGYTF	TGTGCCAGCAGTGACCCTCAGGAACTCTATTATGGCTACACCTTC
-	TRBV27	TRBJ1-5	-	CASRGRQPQHF	TGTGCCAGCAGGGGGAGGCAGCCCCAGCATTTT
few	TRBV30	TRBJ2-7	-	CAWSPWGGLAIFYEQYF	TGTGCCTGGAGTCCCTGGGGGGGGCTCGCCATTTTCTACGAGCAGTACTTC
once	TRBV24-1	TRBJ2-5	TRBD1	CATSGTGQGSQETQYF	TGTGCCACCAGTGGAACGGGACAGGGTTCTCAAGAGACCCAGTACTTC
-	TRBV10-3	TRBJ2-5	-	CATTFGGRETQYF	TGTGCCACAACCTTCGGGGGAAGGGAGACCCAGTACTTC
-	TRBV14	TRBJ1-5	TRBD1	CASSHQRGTGESQPQHF	TGTGCCAGCAGCCACCAAAGGGGGACAGGGGAAAGTCAGCCCCAGCATTTT
-	TRBV10-1	TRBJ2-4	-	CASSESLAKNIQYF	TGCGCCAGCAGTGAGTCACTAGCCAAAAACATTCAGTACTTC
once	TRBV9	TRBJ2-5	TRBD2	CASSPRPLAGNQETQYF	TGTGCCAGCAGCCCCCGGCCACTAGCGGGAAACCAAGAGACCCAGTACTTC
-	TRBV7-5	TRBJ1-1	-	CVRSFWTLSFF	TGTGTCAGAAGCTTTTGGACACTCAGTTTCTTT
-	TRBV30	TRBJ1-2	-	CAWRGRGGYGGYTF	TGTGCCTGGAGGGGGAGAGGAGGGTATGGAGGCTACACCTTC
-	TRBV5-4	TRBJ2-1	TRBD2	CASSLDLAGLNEQFF	TGTGCCAGCAGCTTGGACCTAGCGGGGTTGAATGAGCAGTTCTTC
-	TRBV11-2	TRBJ1-1	-	CASSYREDTEAFF	TGTGCCAGCAGCTACAGGGAAGACACTGAAGCTTTCTTT
-	TRBV5-1	TRBJ2-5	TRBD1	CASSLVGTGGHETQYF	TGCGCCAGCAGCTTGGTGGGGACAGGGGGCCATGAGACCCAGTACTTC
-	TRBV6-2/TRBV6-3	TRBJ2-7	-	CASSETTAPGLYF	TGTGCCAGCAGTGAGACGACAGCGCCAGGTTTGTACTTC
-	TRBV7-8	TRBJ2-7	-	CASSLNRLAPHEQYF	TGTGCCAGCAGCTTAAACAGGTTGGCGCCCCACGAGCAGTACTTC
-	TRBV3-1/TRBV3-2	TRBJ1-1	TRBD1	CASSQDRRTGGTEAFF	TGTGCCAGCAGCCAAGATAGGAGGACAGGGGGTACTGAAGCTTTCTTT
few	TRBV21-1	TRBJ1-4	-	CASSARWGQGEKLFF	TGTGCCAGCAGCGCCCGGTGGGGGCAGGGTGAAAAACTGTTTTTT
-	TRBV7-6	TRBJ2-1	TRBD2	CASSLIAGGSYNEQFF	TGTGCCAGCAGCTTAATTGCGGGGGGGAGCTACAATGAGCAGTTCTTC
-	TRBV2	TRBJ2-2	-	CASSEEPGELFF	TGTGCCAGCAGTGAGGAGCCCGGGGAGCTGTTTTTT
-	TRBV5-6	TRBJ1-1	-	CASSRDRRTEAFF	TGTGCCAGCAGCCGTGACAGGCGCACTGAAGCTTTCTTT
-	TRBV5-1	TRBJ2-2	TRBD1	CASGAGTANTGELFF	TGCGCCAGCGGAGCTGGGACAGCCAACACCGGGGAGCTGTTTTTT
few	TRBV6-1	TRBJ2-7	TRBD1	CASSEQGAFALYEQYF	TGTGCCAGCAGTGAACAGGGGGCCTTTGCCCTCTACGAGCAGTACTTC
-	TRBV2	TRBJ1-3	TRBD1	CASTTGVDGNTIYF	TGTGCCAGCACCACAGGGGTTGATGGAAACACCATATATTTT
once	TRBV18	TRBJ2-1	-	CASSYDSSYNEQFF	TGTGCCAGCTCATACGACAGCTCCTACAATGAGCAGTTCTTC
few	TRBV6-6	TRBJ1-2	TRBD1	CASAPGQGGGYTF	TGTGCCAGTGCTCCGGGACAGGGTGGTGGCTACACCTTC
-	TRBV28	TRBJ1-2	-	CASSVRDNKISNYGYTF	TGTGCCAGCAGTGTCCGGGACAACAAAATAAGTAACTATGGCTACACCTTC
-	TRBV6-5	TRBJ2-3	-	CASSPTWDKTDTQYF	TGTGCCAGCAGCCCCACCTGGGACAAAACAGATACGCAGTATTTT
once	TRBV6-1	TRBJ1-5	-	CASSAPSKGGVSNQPQHF	TGTGCCAGCAGTGCCCCCTCCAAGGGAGGGGTAAGCAATCAGCCCCAGCATTTT
-	TRBV30	TRBJ2-5	TRBD2	CAWHLGRGGQETQYF	TGTGCCTGGCACCTCGGGAGGGGCGGGCAAGAGACCCAGTACTTC
-	TRBV5-1	TRBJ2-1	TRBD2	CASSRTSISEQFF	TGCGCCAGCAGCCGGACTAGCATTAGTGAGCAGTTCTTC
-	TRBV2	TRBJ1-6	TRBD1	CASSEGQGGNSPLHF	TGTGCCAGCAGTGAAGGACAGGGAGGAAATTCACCCCTCCACTTT
-	TRBV6-1	TRBJ1-4	-	CASTEGLYEKLFF	TGTGCCAGCACTGAAGGACTATACGAAAAACTGTTTTTT
-	TRBV27	TRBJ1-6	TRBD1	CASSGTGQTNSPLHF	TGTGCCAGTTCGGGGACAGGGCAAACTAATTCACCCCTCCACTTT
-	TRBV7-9	TRBJ2-5	TRBD1	CASNQGQQETQYF	TGTGCCAGCAACCAGGGACAGCAAGAGACCCAGTACTTC
-	TRBV2	TRBJ2-5	TRBD2	CASKDRGGEETQYF	TGTGCCAGCAAGGACCGGGGGGGCGAGGAGACCCAGTACTTC
-	TRBV5-6	TRBJ2-3	-	CASSVGTDTQYF	TGTGCCAGCAGCGTCGGGACAGATACGCAGTATTTT
-	TRBV5-1	TRBJ2-1	TRBD1	CASSLGQGFSEQFF	TGCGCCAGCAGCTTGGGACAGGGGTTTAGTGAGCAGTTCTTC
once	TRBV5-1	TRBJ2-7	-	CASSLNGGSYEQYF	TGCGCCAGCAGCTTGAACGGCGGGTCCTACGAGCAGTACTTC
-	TRBV3-1/TRBV3-2	TRBJ2-7	TRBD1	CASSQVFGTGMTEQYF	TGTGCCAGCAGCCAAGTTTTCGGGACAGGGATGACCGAGCAGTACTTC
-	TRBV2	TRBJ1-5	-	CASSFGSLADQPQHF	TGTGCCAGCAGTTTTGGTTCACTGGCGGATCAGCCCCAGCATTTT
-	TRBV6-5	TRBJ2-7	-	CASSYERLSANEQYF	TGTGCCAGCAGTTACGAGCGTCTTTCCGCCAACGAGCAGTACTTC
-	TRBV7-2	TRBJ1-2	-	CASSQRDWGYTF	TGTGCCAGCAGCCAGCGGGATTGGGGCTACACCTTC
once	TRBV5-1	TRBJ2-7	-	CASSFLRGGSYEQYF	TGCGCCAGCAGCTTCCTTCGCGGGGGCAGCTACGAGCAGTACTTC
-	TRBV3-1/TRBV3-2	TRBJ1-5	TRBD1	CASSPGQGLNQPQHF	TGTGCCAGCAGCCCAGGACAGGGCCTCAATCAGCCCCAGCATTTT
-	TRBV5-1	TRBJ1-6	-	CASSLARDSPLHF	TGCGCCAGCAGCTTGGCCCGGGATTCACCCCTCCACTTT
-	TRBV5-1	TRBJ1-4	-	CASSLAAQGNEKLFF	TGCGCCAGCAGCTTGGCCGCACAGGGAAATGAAAAACTGTTTTTT
-	TRBV29-1	TRBJ2-2	TRBD2	CSVWDRSLAGDTTGELFF	TGCAGCGTTTGGGACAGGTCCCTAGCGGGGGACACCACCGGGGAGCTGTTTTTT
-	TRBV15	TRBJ2-7	-	CATSNSRYEQYF	TGTGCCACCAGCAACAGCCGGTACGAGCAGTACTTC
-	TRBV5-1	TRBJ1-5	-	CASSPDSLNQPQHF	TGCGCCAGCAGCCCGGACAGTTTGAATCAGCCCCAGCATTTT
-	TRBV6-5	TRBJ2-7	-	CASRRQSNYEQYF	TGTGCCAGCAGACGACAGTCTAACTACGAGCAGTACTTC
-	TRBV6-5	TRBJ2-2	TRBD1	CASSSRSGQGTGELFF	TGTGCCAGCAGTTCCCGTTCAGGACAGGGCACCGGGGAGCTGTTTTTT